The entry that follows covers one T cell receptor (beta chain) sequence. This record belongs to a study of cytomegalovirus exposure and HLA in healthy donors. The PCR had 60 Vbeta and 13 Jbeta primers. Assay: immunoSEQ multiplex PCR; the TCRdb copy retains only in-frame clones and omits some. The sample consists of 75,000 to 80,000 clones, around 81% of them appearing once. The CDR3 runs 13 residues. Per the germline V gene, CDR1 is LNHDA and CDR2 is SQIVND (reference sequence). The source of this sequence is a man aged 40-49 years in good health and CMV-seronegative. The chain carries TRBV19 and TRBJ2-5, with 8 positions matching TRBD1. The tail of the sequence fits TRBJ2-7 better, so the J call may be wrong. Sequences were obtained from PBMCs. CDR3 in DNA: TGTGCCAGTAGGTCCGGGACAGGCTACGAGCAGTACTTC. Its protein product is CASRSGTGYEQYF.